Shown below are 5 T cell receptor beta chains from a single sample sequenced in a study of early T cells in non-severe SARS-CoV-2 infection. TCRdb reprocessed the 5' RACE reads via MiXCR and lists one record per CDR3 protein. The sample has under 65,000 distinct CDR3 sequences; less than 15% are singletons. Source: whole blood, taken at baseline. The receptors originated from an adult who was a healthcare worker with PCR-confirmed SARS-CoV-2 infection or an uninfected control (not recorded which).

This clonotype was detected a few times. This chain links TRBV12-3 or TRBV12-4 with TRBJ2-5, with 9 bases lining up with TRBD1. Trimming removed 6 bases from V and 4 bases from J; junction bases left unmatched: 6. The CDR3 has 14 amino acids. Here the CDR3 reads CASRRGQGRETQYF. Written as DNA, the CDR3 is TGTGCCAGCAGACGGGGACAGGGTCGAGAGACCCAGTACTTC.

The V gene is TRBV2, the J gene TRBJ1-5; no clear D. The length of the CDR3 is 13 residues. The V and J ends lost 1 base and 7 bases respectively, with 8 bases between them. Germline V gene lookup returns CDR1 SNHLY and CDR2 FYNNEI. The chain's CDR3 is CASSEGPGQPQHF. Written as DNA, the CDR3 is TGTGCCAGCAGTGAAGGTCCGGGACAGCCCCAGCATTTT.

This clonotype was detected a few times. This chain's CDR3 is CATSKTRGAYEQYF. The CDR3 DNA reads as TGTGCCACCAGCAAAACCCGGGGGGCCTACGAGCAGTACTTC. The chain couples TRBV15 to TRBJ2-7, with 7 positions matching TRBD2. In germline, CDR1 is LNHNV, CDR2 YYDKDF (reference sequence). The ends lost 4 bases at V and 2 bases at J; junction bases unmatched: 5. The CDR3 spans 14 residues. Combining the CDR3 with reference TRBV15 and TRBJ2-7 gives the whole variable domain DAMVIQNPRYQVTQFGKPVTLSCSQTLNHNVMYWYQQKSSQAPKLLFHYYDKDFNNEADTPDNFQSRRPNTSFCFLDIRSPGLGDTAMYLCATSKTRGAYEQYFGPGTRLTVT.

This clonotype was counted many times. The V call is TRBV7-9, the J call TRBJ2-1; the match to TRBD2 covers 9 bases. J lost 9 bases, V lost 3 bases, and 12 bases had no gene match. CDR1 is SEHNR, CDR2 FQNEAQ, per germline (reference sequence). The CDR3 sequence is 16 residues long. The CDR3 is CASSFAGTSLGSEQFF. CDR3 nucleotide sequence: TGTGCCAGCAGCTTCGCCGGGACTAGCCTAGGTAGTGAGCAGTTCTTC.

This clonotype was detected ten times or more. The chain has TRBV27 and TRBJ2-1, with 9 bases fitting TRBD1. There are 17 residues in the CDR3. Germline V gene sequence: CDR1 MNHEY, CDR2 SMNVEV (reference sequence). The V segment lost 3 bases and the J segment 5 bases; nucleotides outside the gene matches: 11. The CDR3 DNA sequence: TGTGCCAGCAGTTTTTTGGGACAGGGCCCTTTGAACAATGAGCAGTTCTTC. Translating gives CASSFLGQGPLNNEQFF.